This entry concerns a single TCR beta chain. What it binds is unknown. The data are from a study of cytomegalovirus exposure and HLA in healthy donors. TCRdb's table, derived via immunoSEQ multiplex PCR, lists solely in-frame clones and lacks some. The table records 330,000 or so clones, roughly 85% of them present only once. Findings and caveats of the study: The study recorded more than 150 TCR beta chains that were cytomegalovirus-associated.

V lost 4 bases and J lost 0; bases outside the gene matches: 4. Looked up from germline, CDR1 is SGHNT and CDR2 is YYREEE (reference sequence). This CDR3 comprises 15 residues. This TCR was sampled from a woman in her late teens or twenties in good health and CMV-seronegative. V usage is TRBV5-4 and J usage is TRBJ2-3; TRBD2 aligns across 8 bases. The sample was PBMCs. The CDR3 reads CASSGASGSTDTQYF. For the CDR3, the DNA is TGTGCCAGCAGCGGTGCTAGCGGGAGCACAGATACGCAGTATTTT.